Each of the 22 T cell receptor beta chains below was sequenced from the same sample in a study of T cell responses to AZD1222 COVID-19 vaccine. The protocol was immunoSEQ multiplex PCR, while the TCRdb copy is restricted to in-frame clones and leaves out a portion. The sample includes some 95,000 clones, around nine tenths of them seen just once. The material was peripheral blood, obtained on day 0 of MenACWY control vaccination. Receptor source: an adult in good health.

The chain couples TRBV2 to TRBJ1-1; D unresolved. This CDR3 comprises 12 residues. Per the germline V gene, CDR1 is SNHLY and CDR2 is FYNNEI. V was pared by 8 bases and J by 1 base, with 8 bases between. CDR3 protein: CASGRGNTEAFF. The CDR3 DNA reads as TGTGCCAGCGGCCGCGGGAACACTGAAGCTTTCTTT.

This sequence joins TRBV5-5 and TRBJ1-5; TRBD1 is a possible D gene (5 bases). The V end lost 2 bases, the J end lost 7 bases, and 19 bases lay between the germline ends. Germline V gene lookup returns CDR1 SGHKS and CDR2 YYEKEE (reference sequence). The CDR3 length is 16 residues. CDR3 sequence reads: CASSFRAPWGDQPQHF. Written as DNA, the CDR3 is TGTGCCAGCAGCTTTAGAGCCCCCTGGGGCGACCAGCCCCAGCATTTT. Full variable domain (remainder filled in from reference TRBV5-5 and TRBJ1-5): DAGVTQSPTHLIKTRGQQVTLRCSPISGHKSVSWYQQVLGQGPQFIFQYYEKEERGRGNFPDRFSARQFPNYSSELNVNALLLGDSALYLCASSFRAPWGDQPQHFGDGTRLSIL.

This CDR3 is CASSYRLRNTEAFF. Written as DNA, the CDR3 is TGTGCCAGCAGTTATCGCCTTCGTAACACTGAAGCTTTCTTT. This chain links TRBV6-2 or TRBV6-3 with TRBJ1-1, with no clear D. This CDR3 spans 14 amino acids. Germline lookup yields CDR1 MNHEY and CDR2 SVGEGT. V was shortened by 3 bases and J by 2 bases, with 10 bases between the two germline ends.

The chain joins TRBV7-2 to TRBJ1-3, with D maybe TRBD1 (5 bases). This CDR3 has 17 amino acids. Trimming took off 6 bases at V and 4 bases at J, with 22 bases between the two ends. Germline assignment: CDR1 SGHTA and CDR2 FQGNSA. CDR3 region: CASSWRGWADLGNTIYF. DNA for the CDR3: TGTGCCAGCAGTTGGAGGGGATGGGCAGACCTGGGAAACACCATATATTTT.

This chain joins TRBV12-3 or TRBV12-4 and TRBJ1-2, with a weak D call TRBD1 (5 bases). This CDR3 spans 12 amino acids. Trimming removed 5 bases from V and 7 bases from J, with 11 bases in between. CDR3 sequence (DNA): TGTGCCAGCAGTCCGGGACCCCCTGGCTACACCTTC. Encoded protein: CASSPGPPGYTF.

The CDR3 DNA is TGTGCCAGCTCACCGCTGGACCGTAGCTCTGGGGCCAACGTCCTGACTTTC. The encoded protein is CASSPLDRSSGANVLTF. The chain joins TRBV18 to TRBJ2-6; D remains unclear. V was shortened by 3 bases and J by 0 bases, with 12 bases between the two germline ends. This CDR3 comprises 17 residues. Germline loops: CDR1 KGHSH, CDR2 LQKENI.

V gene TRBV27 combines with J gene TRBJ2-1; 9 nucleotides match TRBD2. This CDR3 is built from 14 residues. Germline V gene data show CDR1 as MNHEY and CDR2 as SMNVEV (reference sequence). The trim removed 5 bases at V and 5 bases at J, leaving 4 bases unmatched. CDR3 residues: CASSPWTSDNEQFF. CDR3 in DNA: TGTGCCAGCAGTCCTTGGACTAGCGACAATGAGCAGTTCTTC.

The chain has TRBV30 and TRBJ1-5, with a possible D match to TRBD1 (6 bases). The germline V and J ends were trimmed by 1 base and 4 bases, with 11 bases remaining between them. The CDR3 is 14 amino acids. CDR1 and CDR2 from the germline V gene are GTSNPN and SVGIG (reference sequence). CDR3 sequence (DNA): TGTGCCTGGAGTGACAAGGGGGGGAATCAGCCCCAGCATTTT. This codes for CAWSDKGGNQPQHF.

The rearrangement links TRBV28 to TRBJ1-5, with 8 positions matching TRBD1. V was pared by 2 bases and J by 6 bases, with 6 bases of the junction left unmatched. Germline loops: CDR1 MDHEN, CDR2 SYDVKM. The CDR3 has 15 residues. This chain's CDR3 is CASSLRSGGGQPQHF. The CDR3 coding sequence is TGTGCCAGCAGTTTACGCTCAGGGGGCGGTCAGCCCCAGCATTTT.

The CDR3 DNA reads TGTGCCAGTACCGGGACAGTCATCATAAACACCATATATTTT. It encodes CASTGTVIINTIYF. The chain is built from TRBV6-5 and TRBJ1-3; 7 bases fit TRBD1. V was pared by 9 bases and J by 6 bases, with 11 bases of the junction left unmatched. Germline V lookup: CDR1 MNHEY, CDR2 SVGAGI. This CDR3 is built from 14 residues.

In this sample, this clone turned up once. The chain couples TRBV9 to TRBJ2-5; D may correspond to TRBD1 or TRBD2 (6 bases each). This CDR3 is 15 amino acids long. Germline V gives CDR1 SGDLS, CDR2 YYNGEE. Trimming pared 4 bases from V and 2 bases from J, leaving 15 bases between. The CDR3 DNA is TGTGCCAGCAGCCCCGCCGGGGGCTTGCAAGAGACCCAGTACTTC. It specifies CASSPAGGLQETQYF.

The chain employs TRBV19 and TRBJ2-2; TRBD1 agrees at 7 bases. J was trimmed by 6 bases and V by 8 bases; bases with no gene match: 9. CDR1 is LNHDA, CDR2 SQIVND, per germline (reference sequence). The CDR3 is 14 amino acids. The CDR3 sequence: CASSTGVGAGELFF. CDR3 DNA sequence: TGTGCCAGTTCCACAGGGGTAGGGGCCGGGGAGCTGTTTTTT. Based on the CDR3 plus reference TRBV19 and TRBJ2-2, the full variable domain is DGGITQSPKYLFRKEGQNVTLSCEQNLNHDAMYWYRQDPGQGLRLIYYSQIVNDFQKGDIAEGYSVSREKKESFPLTVTSAQKNPTAFYLCASSTGVGAGELFFGEGSRLTVL.

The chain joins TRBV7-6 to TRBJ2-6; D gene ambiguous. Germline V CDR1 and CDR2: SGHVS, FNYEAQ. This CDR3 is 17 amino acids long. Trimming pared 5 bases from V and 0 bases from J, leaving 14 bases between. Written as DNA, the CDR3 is TGTGCCAGCAGCCCCAGTACCGTACCCTCTGGGGCCAACGTCCTGACTTTC. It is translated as CASSPSTVPSGANVLTF.

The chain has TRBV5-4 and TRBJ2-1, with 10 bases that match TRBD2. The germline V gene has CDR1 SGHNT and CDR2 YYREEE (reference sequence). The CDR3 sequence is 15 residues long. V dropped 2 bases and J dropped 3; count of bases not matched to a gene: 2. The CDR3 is CASSFQRGGYNEQFF. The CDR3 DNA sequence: TGTGCCAGCAGCTTTCAGCGGGGGGGCTACAATGAGCAGTTCTTC.

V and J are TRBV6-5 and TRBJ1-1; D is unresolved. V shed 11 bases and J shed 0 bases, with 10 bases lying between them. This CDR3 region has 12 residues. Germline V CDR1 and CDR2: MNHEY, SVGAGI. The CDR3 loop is CAVNEMNTEAFF. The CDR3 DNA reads TGTGCCGTCAACGAAATGAACACTGAAGCTTTCTTT.

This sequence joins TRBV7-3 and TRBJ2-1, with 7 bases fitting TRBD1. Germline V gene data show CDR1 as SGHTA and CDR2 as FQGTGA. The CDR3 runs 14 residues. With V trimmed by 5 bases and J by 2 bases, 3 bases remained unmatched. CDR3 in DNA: TGTGCCAGCAGCCCGGGACAGACCTACAATGAGCAGTTCTTC. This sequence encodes CASSPGQTYNEQFF.

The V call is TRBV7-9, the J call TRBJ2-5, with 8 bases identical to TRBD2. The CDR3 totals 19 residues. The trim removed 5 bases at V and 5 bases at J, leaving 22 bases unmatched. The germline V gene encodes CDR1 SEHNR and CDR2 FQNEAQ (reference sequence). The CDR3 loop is CASSPRGGERGTSRETQYF. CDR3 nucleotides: TGTGCCAGCAGCCCGCGGGGTGGGGAGCGGGGGACCTCCCGGGAGACCCAGTACTTC.

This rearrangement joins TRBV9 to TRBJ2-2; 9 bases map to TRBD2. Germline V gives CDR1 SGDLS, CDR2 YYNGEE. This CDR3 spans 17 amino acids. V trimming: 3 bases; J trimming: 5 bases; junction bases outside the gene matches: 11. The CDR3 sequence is CASSGIAGARETGELFF. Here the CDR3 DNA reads TGTGCCAGCAGCGGAATAGCGGGGGCGAGGGAGACCGGGGAGCTGTTTTTT.

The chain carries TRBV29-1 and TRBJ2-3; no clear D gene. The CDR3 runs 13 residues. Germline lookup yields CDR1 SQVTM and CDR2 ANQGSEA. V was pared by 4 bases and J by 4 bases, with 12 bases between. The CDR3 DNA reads TGCAGCGTTGTCCAGGATTTGGCAGATACGCAGTATTTT. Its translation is CSVVQDLADTQYF.

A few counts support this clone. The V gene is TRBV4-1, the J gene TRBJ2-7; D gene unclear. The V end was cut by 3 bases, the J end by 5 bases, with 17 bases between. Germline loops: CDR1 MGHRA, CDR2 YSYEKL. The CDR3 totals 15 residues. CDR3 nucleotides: TGCGCCAGCAGCCACCCGGCCACGTCCGCCCACGAGCAGTACTTC. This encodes CASSHPATSAHEQYF.

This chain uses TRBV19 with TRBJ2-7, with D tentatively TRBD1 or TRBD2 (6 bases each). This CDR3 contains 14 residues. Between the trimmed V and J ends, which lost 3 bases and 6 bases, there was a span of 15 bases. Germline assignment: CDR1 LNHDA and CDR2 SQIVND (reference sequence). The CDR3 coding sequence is TGTGCCAGTAGTATGGAGGGGGTTTTTAGCGAGCAGTACTTC. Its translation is CASSMEGVFSEQYF.

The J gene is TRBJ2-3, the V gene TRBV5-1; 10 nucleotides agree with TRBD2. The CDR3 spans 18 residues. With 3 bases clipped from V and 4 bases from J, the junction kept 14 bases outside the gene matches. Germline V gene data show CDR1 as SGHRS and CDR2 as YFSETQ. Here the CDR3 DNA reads TGCGCCAGCAGCTCCTCGAACAGCGGGGGGGCCTCAGCAGATACGCAGTATTTT. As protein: CASSSSNSGGASADTQYF.